This TCR beta chain was recorded in a study of cytomegalovirus exposure and HLA in healthy donors. Whole-study context: Around 190 million T cells yielded 120 million or so unique TCR beta sequences, as an earlier analysis found.

Study observations and caveats: Some TCR beta chains (about 180 of them) were listed as cytomegalovirus-associated.

PCR used 60 Vbeta primers and 13 Jbeta primers. Using immunoSEQ multiplex PCR, the repertoire was profiled, and TCRdb retains in-frame clones only, with some absent. The table shows 100,000 or so clones, with approximately 16% occurring only once. Per the germline V gene, CDR1 is MNHNY and CDR2 is SVGAGI (reference sequence). The CDR3 covers 13 residues. J gave up 6 bases and V 6 bases, and 5 bases lay outside the gene matches. This clone was found a few times. Its target is unknown. The gene calls are TRBV6-6 and TRBJ1-2; TRBD1 matches 9 bases. The sample comprised PBMCs. The TCR originated in a female donor in good health and CMV-seronegative. CDR3 residues: CASRMGQGNGYTF. The CDR3 bases are TGTGCCAGCAGGATGGGACAGGGAAATGGCTACACCTTC.